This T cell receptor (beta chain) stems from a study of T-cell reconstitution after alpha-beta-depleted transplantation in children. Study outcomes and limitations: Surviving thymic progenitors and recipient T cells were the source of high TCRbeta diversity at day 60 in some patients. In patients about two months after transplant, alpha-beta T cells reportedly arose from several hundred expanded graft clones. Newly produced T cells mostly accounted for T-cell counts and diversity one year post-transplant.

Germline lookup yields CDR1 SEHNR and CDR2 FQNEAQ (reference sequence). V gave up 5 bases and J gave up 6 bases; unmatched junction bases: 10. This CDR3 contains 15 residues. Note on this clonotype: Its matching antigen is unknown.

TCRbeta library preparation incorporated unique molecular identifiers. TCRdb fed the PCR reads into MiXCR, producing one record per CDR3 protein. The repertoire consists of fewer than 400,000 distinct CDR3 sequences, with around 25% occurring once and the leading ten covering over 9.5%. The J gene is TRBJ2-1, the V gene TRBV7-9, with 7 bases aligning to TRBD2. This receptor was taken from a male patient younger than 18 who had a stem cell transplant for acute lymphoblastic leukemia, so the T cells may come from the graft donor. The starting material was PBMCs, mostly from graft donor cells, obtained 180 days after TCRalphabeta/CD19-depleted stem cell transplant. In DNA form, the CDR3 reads TGTGCCAGCAGCCGCCCTTGGGACTACCCCAATGAGCAGTTCTTC. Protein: CASSRPWDYPNEQFF.